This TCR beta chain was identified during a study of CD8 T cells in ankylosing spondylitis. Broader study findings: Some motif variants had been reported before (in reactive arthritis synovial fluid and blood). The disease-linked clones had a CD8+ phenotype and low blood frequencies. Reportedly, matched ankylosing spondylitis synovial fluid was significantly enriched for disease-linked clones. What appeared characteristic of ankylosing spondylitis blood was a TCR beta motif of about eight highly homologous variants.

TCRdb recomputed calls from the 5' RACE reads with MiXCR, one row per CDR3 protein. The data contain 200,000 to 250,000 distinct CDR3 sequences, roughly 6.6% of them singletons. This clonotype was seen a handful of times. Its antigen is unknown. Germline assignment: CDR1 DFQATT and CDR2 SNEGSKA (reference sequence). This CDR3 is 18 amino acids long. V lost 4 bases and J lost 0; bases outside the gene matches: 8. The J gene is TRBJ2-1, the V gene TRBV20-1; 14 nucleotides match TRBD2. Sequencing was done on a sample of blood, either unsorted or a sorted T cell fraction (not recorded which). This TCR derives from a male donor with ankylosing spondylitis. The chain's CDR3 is CSAIRTSGGFSSYNEQFF. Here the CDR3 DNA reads TGCAGTGCTATACGGACTAGCGGGGGGTTCAGCTCCTACAATGAGCAGTTCTTC.